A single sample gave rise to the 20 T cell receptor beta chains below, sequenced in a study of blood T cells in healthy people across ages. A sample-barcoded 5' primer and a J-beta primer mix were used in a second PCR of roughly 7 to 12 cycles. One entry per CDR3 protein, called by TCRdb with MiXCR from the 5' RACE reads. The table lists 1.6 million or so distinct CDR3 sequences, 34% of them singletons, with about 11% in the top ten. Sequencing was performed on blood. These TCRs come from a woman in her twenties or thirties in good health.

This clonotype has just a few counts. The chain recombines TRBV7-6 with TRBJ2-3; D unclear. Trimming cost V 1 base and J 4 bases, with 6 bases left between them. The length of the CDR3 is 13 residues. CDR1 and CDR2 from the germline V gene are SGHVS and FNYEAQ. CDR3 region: CASSLERSDTQYF. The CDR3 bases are TGTGCCAGCAGCTTAGAGCGTTCAGATACGCAGTATTTT.

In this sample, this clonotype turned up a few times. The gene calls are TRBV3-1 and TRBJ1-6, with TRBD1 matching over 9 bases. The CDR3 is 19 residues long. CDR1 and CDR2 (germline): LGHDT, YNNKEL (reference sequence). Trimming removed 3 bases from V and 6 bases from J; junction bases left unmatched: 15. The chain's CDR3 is CASSQRSVGQGLSNSPLHF. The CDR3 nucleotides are TGTGCCAGCAGCCAGCGATCAGTAGGACAGGGGTTGAGTAATTCACCCCTCCACTTT.

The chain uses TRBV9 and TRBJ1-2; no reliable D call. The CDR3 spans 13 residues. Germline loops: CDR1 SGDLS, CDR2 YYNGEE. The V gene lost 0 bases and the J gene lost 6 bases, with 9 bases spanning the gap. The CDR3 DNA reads TGTGCCAGCAGCGTAGGGAAGGGAGATGGCTACACCTTC. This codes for CASSVGKGDGYTF.

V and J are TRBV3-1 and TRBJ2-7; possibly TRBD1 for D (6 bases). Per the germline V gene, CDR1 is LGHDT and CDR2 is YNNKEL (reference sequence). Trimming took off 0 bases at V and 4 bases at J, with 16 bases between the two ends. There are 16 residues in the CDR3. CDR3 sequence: CASSQDGGTRVYEQYF. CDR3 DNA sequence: TGTGCCAGCAGCCAAGATGGTGGGACACGAGTTTACGAGCAGTACTTC.

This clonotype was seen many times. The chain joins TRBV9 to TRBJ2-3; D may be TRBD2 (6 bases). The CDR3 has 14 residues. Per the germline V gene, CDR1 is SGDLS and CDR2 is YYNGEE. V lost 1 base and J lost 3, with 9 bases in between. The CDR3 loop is CASSVQEGTDTQYF. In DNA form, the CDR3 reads TGTGCCAGCAGCGTACAGGAGGGAACAGATACGCAGTATTTT.

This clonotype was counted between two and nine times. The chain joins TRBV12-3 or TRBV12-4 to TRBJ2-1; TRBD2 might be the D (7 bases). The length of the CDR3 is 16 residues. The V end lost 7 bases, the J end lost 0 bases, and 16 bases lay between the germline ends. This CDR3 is CASTREGGSSYNEQFF. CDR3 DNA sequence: TGTGCCAGCACCAGAGAGGGGGGGAGCTCCTACAATGAGCAGTTCTTC.

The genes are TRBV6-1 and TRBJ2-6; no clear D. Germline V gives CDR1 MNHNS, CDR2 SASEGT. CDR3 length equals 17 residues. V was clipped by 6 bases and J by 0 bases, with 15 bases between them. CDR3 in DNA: TGTGCCAGCAGCTCTCAGACTTACCGCTCTGGGGCCAACGTCCTGACTTTC. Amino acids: CASSSQTYRSGANVLTF.

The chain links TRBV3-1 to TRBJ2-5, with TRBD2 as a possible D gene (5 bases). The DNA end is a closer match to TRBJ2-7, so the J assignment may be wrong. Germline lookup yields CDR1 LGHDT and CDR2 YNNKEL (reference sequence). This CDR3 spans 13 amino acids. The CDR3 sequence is CASSQDGKREQYF. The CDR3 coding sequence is TGTGCCAGCAGCCAAGACGGGAAGCGCGAGCAGTACTTC.

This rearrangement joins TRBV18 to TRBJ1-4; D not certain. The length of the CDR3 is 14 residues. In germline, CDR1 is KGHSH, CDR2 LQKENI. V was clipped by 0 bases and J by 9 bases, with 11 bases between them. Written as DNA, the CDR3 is TGTGCCAGCTCACCACCGGGGAAATCGAAAAAACTGTTTTTT. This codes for CASSPPGKSKKLFF.

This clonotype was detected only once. CDR3 in amino acids: CAWSDGTDDGYTF. In nucleotides, the CDR3 is TGTGCCTGGAGTGATGGGACAGATGATGGCTACACCTTC. This chain uses TRBV30 with TRBJ1-2, with 7 nucleotides matching TRBD1. The CDR3 has 13 residues. Germline V gives CDR1 GTSNPN, CDR2 SVGIG (reference sequence). Losses at the gene ends were 1 base for V and 6 bases for J; bases not matched to a gene: 5.

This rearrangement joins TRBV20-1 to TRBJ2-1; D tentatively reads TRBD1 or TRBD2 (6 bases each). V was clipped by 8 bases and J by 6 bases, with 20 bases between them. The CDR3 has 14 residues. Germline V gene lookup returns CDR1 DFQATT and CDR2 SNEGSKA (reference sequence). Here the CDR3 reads CSSDYRAAGNEQFF. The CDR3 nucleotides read TGCAGTTCGGACTACAGGGCCGCTGGCAATGAGCAGTTCTTC.

DNA for the CDR3: TGTGCCAGCAGCTTATTGCGGCGGGAGACCCAGTACTTC. It yields the protein CASSLLRRETQYF. The chain couples TRBV7-8 to TRBJ2-5; D is ambiguous. The length of the CDR3 is 13 residues. The V end was cut by 2 bases, the J end by 5 bases, with 9 bases between. The germline CDR1 and CDR2 sequences are SGHVS and FQNEAQ.

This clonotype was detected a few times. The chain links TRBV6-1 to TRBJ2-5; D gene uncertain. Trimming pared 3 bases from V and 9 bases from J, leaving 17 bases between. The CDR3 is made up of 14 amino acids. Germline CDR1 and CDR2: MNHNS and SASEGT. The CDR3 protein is CASSDSGTSFPQYF. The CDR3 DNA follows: TGTGCCAGCAGTGATTCTGGTACTTCCTTTCCCCAGTACTTC.

CDR3 sequence: CASSLRQRPNQAKNIQYF. In DNA, the CDR3 is TGTGCCAGCAGCTTACGACAACGCCCTAATCAAGCCAAAAACATTCAGTACTTC. The chain recombines TRBV21-1 with TRBJ2-4; whether TRBD1, the table's D call, matches the DNA was not checked. TRBV21-1 is marked as a pseudogene. CDR3 length equals 18 residues.

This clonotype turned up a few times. The CDR3 here is CSVEGKTFQETQYF. DNA for the CDR3: TGCAGCGTTGAAGGGAAGACATTCCAAGAGACCCAGTACTTC. This chain uses TRBV29-1 with TRBJ2-5; D gene unclear. The CDR3 spans 14 residues. Germline V gene sequence: CDR1 SQVTM, CDR2 ANQGSEA. V was pared by 1 base and J by 1 base, with 10 bases between.

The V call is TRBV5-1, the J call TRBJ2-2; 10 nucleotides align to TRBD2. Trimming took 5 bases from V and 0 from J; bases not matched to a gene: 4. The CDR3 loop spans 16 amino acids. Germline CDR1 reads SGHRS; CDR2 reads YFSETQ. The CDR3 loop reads CASRTSGSANTGELFF. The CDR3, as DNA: TGCGCCAGCAGGACTAGCGGGTCCGCGAACACCGGGGAGCTGTTTTTT. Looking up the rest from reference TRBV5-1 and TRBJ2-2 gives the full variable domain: KAGVTQTPRYLIKTRGQQVTLSCSPISGHRSVSWYQQTPGQGLQFLFEYFSETQRNKGNFPGRFSGRQFSNSRSEMNVSTLELGDSALYLCASRTSGSANTGELFFGEGSRLTVL.

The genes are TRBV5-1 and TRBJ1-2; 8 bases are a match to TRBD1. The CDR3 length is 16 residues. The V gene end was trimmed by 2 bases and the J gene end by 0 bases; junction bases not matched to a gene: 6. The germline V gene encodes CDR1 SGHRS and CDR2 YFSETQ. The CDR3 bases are TGCGCCAGCAGCTTATCGACAGGGGTAACTAACTATGGCTACACCTTC. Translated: CASSLSTGVTNYGYTF.

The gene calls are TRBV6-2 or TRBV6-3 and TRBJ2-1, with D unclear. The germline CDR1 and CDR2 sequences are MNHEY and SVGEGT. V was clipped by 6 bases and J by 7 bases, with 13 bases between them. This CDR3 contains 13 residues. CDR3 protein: CASRSLGKNEQFF. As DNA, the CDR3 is TGTGCCAGCAGATCGTTAGGGAAGAATGAGCAGTTCTTC.

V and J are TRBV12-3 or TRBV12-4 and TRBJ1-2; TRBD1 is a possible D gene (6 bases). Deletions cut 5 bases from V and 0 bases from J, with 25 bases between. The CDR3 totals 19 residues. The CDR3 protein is CASSPYWGDRTQANYGYTF. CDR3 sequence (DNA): TGTGCCAGCAGTCCTTATTGGGGAGACAGGACTCAAGCTAACTATGGCTACACCTTC.

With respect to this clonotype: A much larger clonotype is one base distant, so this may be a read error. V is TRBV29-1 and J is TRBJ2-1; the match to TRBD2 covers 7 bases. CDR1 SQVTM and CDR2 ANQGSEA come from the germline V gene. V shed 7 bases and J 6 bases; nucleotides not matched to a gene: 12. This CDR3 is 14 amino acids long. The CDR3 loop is CSAPRAGPCNEQFF. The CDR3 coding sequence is TGCAGCGCCCCCCGAGCGGGACCCTGCAATGAGCAGTTCTTC.